The TCR beta chain described here comes from a study of cytomegalovirus exposure and HLA in healthy donors. This clone was counted between two and nine times. The antigen is undetermined. Study-wide results and limits: According to a later analysis, TCR clusters from the first cohort tended to co-occur in the 100 to 150 validation repertoires.

The germline CDR1 and CDR2 sequences are MGHDK and SYGVNS. This CDR3 comprises 15 residues. With V trimmed by 3 bases and J by 0 bases, 5 bases remained unmatched. Sequenced by immunoSEQ multiplex PCR; TCRdb stores in-frame clones only, minus some. The repertoire holds about 120,000 clones, with around 89% as singletons. The chain joins TRBV25-1 to TRBJ2-7; 7 bases are a match to TRBD2. The receptor was derived from a woman under 30 in good health and CMV-seropositive. Sequenced input: PBMCs. The CDR3 DNA follows: TGTGCCAGCAGTGAGCTGGGGGGGACCTCCTACGAGCAGTACTTC. It specifies CASSELGGTSYEQYF.